The 21 T cell receptor beta chains below were found in one sample sequenced in a study of cytomegalovirus exposure and HLA in healthy donors. PCR amplification relied on 60 Vbeta primers (plus 13 Jbeta primers). The data were produced by immunoSEQ multiplex PCR, yet TCRdb's version contains in-frame clones alone and is incomplete. This table holds tens of thousands of clones. Input material: PBMCs. The receptors derive from a woman aged 40 to 50 in good health and CMV-seropositive.

The chain has TRBV7-9 and TRBJ2-7; 9 nucleotides line up with TRBD2. Germline values: CDR1 SEHNR, CDR2 FQNEAQ (reference sequence). CDR3 size: 11 residues. The DNA for the CDR3 is TGTGCACTCGGCGGGAGGGCCGAGCAGTACTTC. Its translation: CALGGRAEQYF. The whole variable domain, filled in from reference TRBV7-9 and TRBJ2-7, reads DTGVSQNPRHKITKRGQNVTFRCDPISEHNRLYWYRQTLGQGPEFLTYFQNEAQLEKSRLLSDRFSAERPKGSFSTLEIQRTEQGDSAMYLCALGGRAEQYFGPGTRLTVT.

This rearrangement joins TRBV27 to TRBJ2-5, with TRBD1 as a possible D gene (6 bases). The CDR3 contains 16 residues. Germline-derived CDR1 and CDR2 are MNHEY and SMNVEV (reference sequence). V lost 3 bases and J 3 bases, leaving 17 bases between the germline ends. CDR3 region: CASSFRGGITKETQYF. The CDR3 nucleotides are TGTGCCAGCAGTTTTCGAGGGGGAATAACCAAAGAGACCCAGTACTTC.

The chain carries TRBV7-9 and TRBJ1-1, with 7 bases identical to TRBD1. There are 13 residues in the CDR3. Germline values: CDR1 SEHNR, CDR2 FQNEAQ (reference sequence). V shed 7 bases, J shed 1 base, and the junction held 3 bases outside the gene matches. The DNA of the CDR3 is TGTGCCAGCAACGACAGGGCGAACACTGAAGCTTTCTTT. Amino acids: CASNDRANTEAFF. The variable domain in full, completed from reference TRBV7-9 and TRBJ1-1, reads DTGVSQNPRHKITKRGQNVTFRCDPISEHNRLYWYRQTLGQGPEFLTYFQNEAQLEKSRLLSDRFSAERPKGSFSTLEIQRTEQGDSAMYLCASNDRANTEAFFGQGTRLTVV.

The gene calls are TRBV11-3 and TRBJ1-1; D is undetermined. V gave up 3 bases and J gave up 2 bases, with 10 bases separating them. The germline gives CDR1 SGHNT, CDR2 YENEEA. The CDR3 runs to 14 residues. This chain's CDR3 is CASSLGGGNTEAFF. The CDR3, as DNA: TGTGCCAGCAGCTTGGGCGGAGGTAACACTGAAGCTTTCTTT.

This chain connects TRBV5-1 to TRBJ2-2; possibly TRBD1 for D (7 bases). V shed 1 base and J shed 4 bases, with 11 bases lying between them. CDR1 and CDR2 (germline): SGHRS, YFSETQ. This CDR3 has 15 residues. The CDR3 nucleotides read TGCGCCAGCAGCTTGCCAGGGGGGACCACCGGGGAGCTGTTTTTT. Translating gives CASSLPGGTTGELFF.

V is TRBV4-1 and J is TRBJ1-1; no firm D call. V lost 4 bases and J 3 bases, leaving 15 bases between the germline ends. From germline, CDR1 is MGHRA and CDR2 YSYEKL. The CDR3 runs 15 residues. The CDR3 region is CASSRLDTEDTEAFF. In DNA form, the CDR3 reads TGCGCCAGCAGCCGACTAGATACTGAGGACACTGAAGCTTTCTTT.

This sequence joins TRBV5-1 and TRBJ1-1; D is unresolved. V lost 0 bases, J lost 2 bases, and 8 bases lay in between. CDR3 size: 14 residues. CDR1 is SGHRS, CDR2 YFSETQ, per germline. In DNA, the CDR3 is TGCGCCAGCAGCTTGGGCAGTTCAAACACTGAAGCTTTCTTT. This sequence encodes CASSLGSSNTEAFF.

CDR3 coding DNA: TGTGCCAGCAGCACCCGGACTAGCGGGGAGGCAGATACGCAGTATTTT. It yields the protein CASSTRTSGEADTQYF. V and J are TRBV4-2 and TRBJ2-3, with 12 bases identical to TRBD2. The CDR3 has 16 residues. Germline CDR1 reads LGHNA; CDR2 reads YNFKEQ. V dropped 5 bases and J dropped 4; count of bases not matched to a gene: 7.

V is TRBV5-1 and J is TRBJ2-5, with TRBD2 matching over 12 bases. The CDR3 is 17 amino acids. CDR1 is SGHRS, CDR2 YFSETQ, per germline. Losses at the gene ends were 3 bases for V and 5 bases for J; bases not matched to a gene: 11. This CDR3 is CASSSSLAGGRRETQYF. The CDR3 DNA is TGCGCCAGCAGCTCCTCACTAGCGGGGGGCCGAAGGGAGACCCAGTACTTC. Together with reference TRBV5-1 and TRBJ2-5, the CDR3 gives the full variable domain: KAGVTQTPRYLIKTRGQQVTLSCSPISGHRSVSWYQQTPGQGLQFLFEYFSETQRNKGNFPGRFSGRQFSNSRSEMNVSTLELGDSALYLCASSSSLAGGRRETQYFGPGTRLLVL.

The V and J genes are TRBV5-6 and TRBJ2-2; D call uncertain. Germline lookup yields CDR1 SGHDT and CDR2 YYEEEE. This CDR3 is built from 17 residues. The V gene lost 5 bases and the J gene lost 4 bases, with 21 bases spanning the gap. CDR3 sequence (DNA): TGTGCCAGCAGTTACCACATTAACAGTCTGGTCACCGGGGAGCTGTTTTTT. Amino acids: CASSYHINSLVTGELFF. The variable domain in full, completed from reference TRBV5-6 and TRBJ2-2, reads DAGVTQSPTHLIKTRGQQVTLRCSPKSGHDTVSWYQQALGQGPQFIFQYYEEEERQRGNFPDRFSGHQFPNYSSELNVNALLLGDSALYLCASSYHINSLVTGELFFGEGSRLTVL.

The DNA for the CDR3 is TGTGCCAGCAGCTCTACGCCGGGACTCGAGGCAATAGTTCAGTACTTC. It codes for CASSSTPGLEAIVQYF. The chain employs TRBV7-9 and TRBJ2-4, with D possibly matching TRBD2 (6 bases). The V end lost 4 bases, the J end lost 11 bases, and 24 bases lay between the germline ends. The CDR3 runs 16 residues. Germline V gene lookup returns CDR1 SEHNR and CDR2 FQNEAQ (reference sequence).

The chain couples TRBV2 to TRBJ2-5; the match to TRBD1 covers 7 bases. CDR3 size: 14 residues. Germline V gene data show CDR1 as SNHLY and CDR2 as FYNNEI. After removal of 4 bases from V and 5 bases from J, the junction contained 7 bases not matched to a gene. For the CDR3, the DNA is TGTGCCAGCAGTGGGACAGGAACAATGGAGACCCAGTACTTC. Residues: CASSGTGTMETQYF.

The chain combines TRBV5-1 with TRBJ2-3, with 13 positions matching TRBD2. V lost 4 bases to trimming and J lost 1 base; unmatched junction nucleotides: 3. Per germline, CDR1 SGHRS and CDR2 YFSETQ. The CDR3 runs to 16 residues. CDR3 in amino acids: CASSHGLAGGTDTQYF. CDR3 nucleotides: TGCGCCAGCAGCCACGGACTAGCGGGAGGCACAGATACGCAGTATTTT.

The chain recombines TRBV7-9 with TRBJ1-1; a possible D gene is TRBD1 (6 bases). CDR1 is SEHNR and CDR2 is FQNEAQ in the germline V gene (reference sequence). The V end was cut by 4 bases, the J end by 1 base, with 10 bases between. The CDR3 sequence is 14 residues long. The CDR3 region has the DNA TGTGCCAGCAGCTGGGGGCGCGGGAACACTGAAGCTTTCTTT. Protein product: CASSWGRGNTEAFF.

This chain links TRBV6-4 with TRBJ1-5; 8 bases align to TRBD1. This CDR3 is 14 amino acids long. The V gene end was trimmed by 0 bases and the J gene end by 6 bases; junction bases not matched to a gene: 1. CDR1 is MRHNA and CDR2 is SNTAGT in the germline V gene. In DNA, the CDR3 is TGTGCCAGCAGTGACTCGACAGGGGCTCAGCCCCAGCATTTT. Residues: CASSDSTGAQPQHF.

The chain is built from TRBV4-2 and TRBJ1-5; perhaps TRBD1 as D (5 bases). Trimming took off 4 bases at V and 4 bases at J, with 11 bases between the two ends. Germline-derived CDR1 and CDR2 are LGHNA and YNFKEQ. The CDR3 runs 14 residues. The CDR3, as DNA: TGTGCCAGCAGCCGAATGACAGAGAATCAGCCCCAGCATTTT. As protein: CASSRMTENQPQHF.

V gene TRBV19 combines with J gene TRBJ1-1, with 9 bases lining up with TRBD1. V was pared by 0 bases and J by 5 bases, with 7 bases of the junction left unmatched. Germline lookup yields CDR1 LNHDA and CDR2 SQIVND (reference sequence). The CDR3 extends over 16 amino acids. The CDR3, as DNA: TGTGCCAGTAGTATAGACCCACAGGGGGCGATTACTGAAGCTTTCTTT. Its protein product is CASSIDPQGAITEAFF.

The chain couples TRBV7-2 to TRBJ2-7; TRBD2 matches at 8 bases. The CDR3 has 16 amino acids. CDR1 is SGHTA and CDR2 is FQGNSA in the germline V gene. J gave up 4 bases and V 6 bases, and 14 bases lay outside the gene matches. CDR3 residues: CASSPGGGGAKYEQYF. CDR3 DNA sequence: TGTGCCAGCAGTCCCGGGGGGGGAGGGGCGAAGTACGAGCAGTACTTC.

The J gene is TRBJ2-7, the V gene TRBV10-3, with 10 bases lining up with TRBD2. Germline V CDR1 and CDR2: ENHRY, SYGVKD. V dropped 8 bases and J dropped 4; count of bases not matched to a gene: 5. This CDR3 has 13 residues. This CDR3 reads CAISSGSSYEQYF. CDR3 nucleotides: TGTGCCATCTCTAGCGGGAGTTCGTACGAGCAGTACTTC.

This sequence joins TRBV15 and TRBJ1-3; D call uncertain. Germline lookup yields CDR1 LNHNV and CDR2 YYDKDF (reference sequence). The CDR3 covers 15 residues. V shed 0 bases and J shed 0 bases, with 6 bases lying between them. The CDR3 loop reads CATSRDYTSGNTIYF. In DNA, the CDR3 is TGTGCCACCAGCAGAGATTACACCTCTGGAAACACCATATATTTT.

This chain joins TRBV27 and TRBJ2-3, with 10 positions matching TRBD2. This CDR3 comprises 15 residues. Germline loops: CDR1 MNHEY, CDR2 SMNVEV (reference sequence). The V segment lost 2 bases and the J segment 5 bases; nucleotides outside the gene matches: 4. CDR3 residues: CASSLGLAGEDTQYF. The DNA of the CDR3 is TGTGCCAGCAGTTTAGGGCTAGCGGGAGAAGATACGCAGTATTTT.